This T cell receptor (beta chain) stems from a study of cytomegalovirus exposure and HLA in healthy donors. Study details: Of the donors genotyped, approximately 430 in all, 81% fell in the Caucasian-associated ancestry cluster.

The study's findings and limits: Later genetic work tied a missense DCLRE1C variant to beta-chain V and J trimming. In a later analysis, specific HLA alleles were associated with around 17,000 TCR beta sequences at a 0.05 false discovery rate.

The PCR had 60 Vbeta and 13 Jbeta primers. Measured with immunoSEQ multiplex PCR; TCRdb has only the in-frame clones, and not every one. This repertoire shows approximately 160,000 clones, around 80% found once; its top ten account for 2.5% to 3.5%. V was trimmed by 4 bases and J by 5 bases, leaving 11 bases between them. The CDR3 has 13 residues. In germline, CDR1 is MGHDK, CDR2 SYGVNS. This clone was picked up a small number of times. No antigen is known for it. The specimen sequenced was PBMCs. The TCR was taken from a woman aged 50 to 60 in good health and CMV-seropositive. J is TRBJ1-2 and V is TRBV25-1; D not certain. This chain's CDR3 is CASSGSELYGYTF. CDR3 coding DNA: TGTGCCAGCAGTGGTTCGGAGCTATATGGCTACACCTTC.